Each of the 4 T cell receptor beta chains below was sequenced from the same sample in a study of PD-1 blockade in classical Hodgkin lymphoma. Relapses following autologous stem cell transplantation were seen in all patients, with brentuximab vedotin exposure varying. Assay: immunoSEQ multiplex PCR; the TCRdb copy retains only in-frame clones and omits some. In the table there are approximately 60,000 clones, roughly 90% of which are singletons. The sequences come from peripheral blood mononuclear cells (PBMCs), collected at baseline. The origin of the receptors is a human donor with classical Hodgkin lymphoma.

The chain links TRBV6-1 to TRBJ1-4; no reliable D call. V lost 10 bases and J 6 bases, leaving 21 bases between the germline ends. Looked up from germline, CDR1 is MNHNS and CDR2 is SASEGT. This CDR3 comprises 15 residues. CDR3 DNA: TGTGCCAACACCCGGACCGTTGGAGAGTATGAAAAACTGTTTTTT. This gives the protein CANTRTVGEYEKLFF.

The V and J genes are TRBV19 and TRBJ2-3, with D perhaps assigned TRBD1 or TRBD2 (5 bases each). The CDR3 is 19 residues long. Germline-derived CDR1 and CDR2 are LNHDA and SQIVND (reference sequence). The ends were cut back, 3 bases at V and 1 base at J, with 23 bases in the middle. CDR3 residues: CASSIVRGRKGIGTDTQYF. CDR3 DNA sequence: TGTGCCAGTAGTATCGTGCGCGGGCGCAAGGGGATTGGCACAGATACGCAGTATTTT.

The chain joins TRBV5-8 to TRBJ1-2; no reliable D call. CDR1 and CDR2 (germline): SGHTS, YDEGEE. The CDR3 is made up of 13 amino acids. Trimming cost V 0 bases and J 5 bases, with 8 bases left between them. DNA for the CDR3: TGTGCCAGCAGCTTGGCCGGGAATTATGGCTACACCTTC. Protein: CASSLAGNYGYTF.

The rearrangement joins TRBV7-2 to TRBJ2-3; D unclear. The germline V gene encodes CDR1 SGHTA and CDR2 FQGNSA. This CDR3 contains 11 residues. Trimming removed 3 bases from V and 7 bases from J, with 5 bases in between. The CDR3 is CASSLGYTQYF. DNA of the CDR3: TGTGCCAGCAGCTTGGGATATACGCAGTATTTT.